This TCR beta chain was profiled in a study of shared clonotypes between healthy human individuals. CDR1 is LNHDA, CDR2 SQIVND, per germline (reference sequence). The CDR3 has 15 amino acids. Trimming stripped 8 bases from V and 0 bases from J, with 14 bases between. For each subset, genomic DNA was distributed in equal portions over several immunoSEQ plates. Method: immunoSEQ multiplex PCR; TCRdb's copy keeps in-frame clones and lacks some. Of around 1,900,000 clones listed, just over 90% are singletons. Worth noting for this clone: Its antigen is not identified. This specimen includes other DNA sequences encoding the same CDR3.

Naive CD8 cells lacked CD45RO and underwent positive selection for CCR7, leaving out terminally differentiated effector memory CD45RA+ cells. Each donor was a Caucasian adult residing in Nashville, Tennessee. Study-wide points: Naive subsets generally exceeded memory subsets in estimated richness.

The chain carries TRBV19 and TRBJ2-1; D is unclear. The sequencing input was naive CD8+ T cells from PBMCs. The clonotype originates from a man between 18 and 35 years old in good health. Some clones in this sample may be carry-over from other donors' samples. CDR3 in DNA: TGTGCCAGTTCCCCTGGCCCTAGCTCCTACAATGAGCAGTTCTTC. Protein sequence: CASSPGPSSYNEQFF.